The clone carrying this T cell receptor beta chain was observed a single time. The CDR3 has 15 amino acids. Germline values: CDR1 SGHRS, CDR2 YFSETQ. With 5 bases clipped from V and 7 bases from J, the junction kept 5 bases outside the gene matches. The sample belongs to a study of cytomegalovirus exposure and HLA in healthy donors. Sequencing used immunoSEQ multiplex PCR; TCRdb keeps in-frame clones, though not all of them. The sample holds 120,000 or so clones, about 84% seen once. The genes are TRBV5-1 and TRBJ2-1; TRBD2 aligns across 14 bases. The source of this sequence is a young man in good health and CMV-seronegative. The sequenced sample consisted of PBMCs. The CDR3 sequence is CASRQGLAGENEQFF. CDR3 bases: TGCGCCAGCAGGCAGGGACTAGCGGGAGAAAATGAGCAGTTCTTC.